One and the same sample provided the 21 T cell receptor beta chains below, sequenced in a study of blood T cells in healthy people across ages. The authors ran a second PCR of about 7 to 11 cycles using a sample-barcoded 5' primer and a J-beta primer mix. TCRdb fed the 5' RACE reads into MiXCR, producing one record per CDR3 protein. The sample lists roughly 1.5 million distinct CDR3 sequences, approximately 43% occurring once. Sample: blood. These receptors were collected from a woman between 18 and 29 years old in good health.

On this clonotype itself: Its ends do not fully match the called genes, so a read error is possible. The chain carries TRBV7-9 and TRBJ2-1, with 9 bases lining up with TRBD1. In germline, CDR1 is SEHNR, CDR2 FQNEAQ (reference sequence). The CDR3 is made up of 16 amino acids. CDR3 nucleotide sequence: TGTGCCTGCAGCCCGGGACAGGGTAACTCCTACAATGAGCAGTTCTTC. Translated: CACSPGQGNSYNEQFF.

The chain combines TRBV20-1 with TRBJ1-5, with 10 bases matching TRBD1. This CDR3 contains 14 residues. V lost 6 bases and J lost 2; bases outside the gene matches: 4. CDR1 is DFQATT, CDR2 SNEGSKA, per germline (reference sequence). CDR3 loop: CSADRGQGNQPQHF. As DNA, the CDR3 is TGCAGTGCCGACAGGGGGCAAGGCAATCAGCCCCAGCATTTT.

The chain is built from TRBV12-3 or TRBV12-4 and TRBJ1-1, with 9 positions matching TRBD1. V was pared by 5 bases and J by 4 bases, with 5 bases of the junction left unmatched. This CDR3 spans 14 amino acids. CDR3 sequence reads: CASSTGGLATEAFF. CDR3 nucleotide sequence: TGTGCCAGCAGTACAGGGGGCCTCGCCACTGAAGCTTTCTTT.

This chain uses TRBV4-1 with TRBJ2-5; TRBD2 matches 7 bases. CDR3 length: 17 residues. CDR1 MGHRA and CDR2 YSYEKL come from the germline V gene. V dropped 0 bases and J dropped 1; count of bases not matched to a gene: 8. This CDR3 reads CASSQDWTRRLQETQYF. The CDR3 DNA reads as TGCGCCAGCAGCCAAGATTGGACTAGACGACTCCAAGAGACCCAGTACTTC.

This clonotype showed up many times. The rearrangement links TRBV6-6 to TRBJ2-7; D remains unclear. V lost 4 bases and J 2 bases, leaving 6 bases between the germline ends. The germline V gene has CDR1 MNHNY and CDR2 SVGAGI (reference sequence). The CDR3 has 12 amino acids. The DNA of the CDR3 is TGTGCCAGCAGTTCGCAGGCCTACGAGCAGTACTTC. It encodes CASSSQAYEQYF.

In this sample, this clonotype turned up a few times. This may come from a read error, since a much larger clone is one base off. This rearrangement joins TRBV20-1 to TRBJ2-3; D possibly uses TRBD1 or TRBD2 (5 bases each). Germline-derived CDR1 and CDR2 are DFQATT and SNEGSKA (reference sequence). The CDR3 loop spans 15 amino acids. The ends were cut back, 1 base at V and 4 bases at J, with 15 bases in the middle. Written as DNA, the CDR3 is TGCAGTGCTAGAGTTAGCGTGAGAGGGGCAGATACGCAGTATTTT. Translation gives CSARVSVRGADTQYF.

This clonotype was seen only a few times. V usage is TRBV25-1 and J usage is TRBJ1-2; a weak D match, TRBD1 (5 bases). Trimming cost V 3 bases and J 5 bases, with 25 bases left between them. Germline CDR1 MGHDK, CDR2 SYGVNS. CDR3 size: 18 residues. The CDR3 region is CASSDPRASPDIGYGYTF. CDR3 coding DNA: TGTGCCAGCAGTGACCCCAGGGCAAGCCCCGATATTGGTTATGGCTACACCTTC.

The CDR3 loop is CASSQEVVGEKLFF. The CDR3 DNA reads as TGCGCCAGCAGCCAAGAGGTCGTGGGTGAAAAACTGTTTTTT. The chain uses TRBV4-1 and TRBJ1-4; D unclear. The CDR3 runs 14 residues. Per germline, CDR1 MGHRA and CDR2 YSYEKL. The V end lost 0 bases, the J end lost 7 bases, and 9 bases lay between the germline ends.

This clonotype was found a few times. The chain is built from TRBV20-1 and TRBJ2-1; 13 nucleotides agree with TRBD2. Germline assignment: CDR1 DFQATT and CDR2 SNEGSKA (reference sequence). CDR3 length: 14 residues. V lost 6 bases and J lost 9; bases outside the gene matches: 8. DNA for the CDR3: TGCAGTGCGCGACCGGGACTAGCGGGATCTGAGCAGTTCTTC. This encodes CSARPGLAGSEQFF.

This sequence joins TRBV7-2 and TRBJ2-5, with D possibly TRBD1 on 7 matching bases. Trimming cost V 5 bases and J 0 bases, with 13 bases left between them. This CDR3 spans 15 amino acids. The V gene's germline CDR1 is SGHTA and CDR2 FQGNSA. The CDR3 sequence: CASSPGGLYQETQYF. The CDR3 DNA sequence: TGTGCCAGCAGCCCAGGGGGGTTGTACCAAGAGACCCAGTACTTC. The entire variable domain, with the rest obtained from reference TRBV7-2 and TRBJ2-5, is as follows: GAGVSQSPSNKVTEKGKDVELRCDPISGHTALYWYRQSLGQGLEFLIYFQGNSAPDKSGLPSDRFSAERTGGSVSTLTIQRTQQEDSAVYLCASSPGGLYQETQYFGPGTRLLVL.

Concerning this clonotype itself: A much bigger clone sits one base away, suggesting this may be a read error. The V and J genes are TRBV5-5 and TRBJ2-3; 11 bases fit TRBD2. Germline loops: CDR1 SGHKS, CDR2 YYEKEE (reference sequence). The CDR3 length is 16 residues. The CDR3 loop is CASSFKASGRTDPQYF. The CDR3 coding sequence is TGTGCCAGCAGCTTCAAGGCTAGCGGGAGGACAGATCCGCAGTATTTT.

There are a few counts of this clonotype. This chain uses TRBV4-3 with TRBJ1-2; D remains ambiguous. The CDR3 contains 13 residues. Germline V gene data show CDR1 as LGHNA and CDR2 as YSLEER. Trimming removed 8 bases at V and 5 bases at J, with 15 bases between. CDR3: CASGYSVQYGYTF. The CDR3, as DNA: TGCGCCAGCGGATACAGTGTCCAATATGGCTACACCTTC.

The chain links TRBV11-2 to TRBJ1-1; D not certain. The CDR3 runs to 12 residues. V dropped 6 bases and J dropped 6 bases, with 11 bases sitting between them. The germline V gene encodes CDR1 SGHAT and CDR2 FQNNGV. CDR3 sequence: CASRRIEAEAFF. CDR3 bases: TGTGCCAGCAGACGCATCGAAGCTGAAGCTTTCTTT.

V is TRBV7-2 and J is TRBJ2-5; no reliable D call. V was trimmed by 1 base and J by 1 base, leaving 16 bases between them. The CDR3 sequence is 17 residues long. Germline V gene data show CDR1 as SGHTA and CDR2 as FQGNSA. The CDR3 nucleotides read TGTGCCAGCAGCTTAGGAGGTTTGGCCCGCGGCCAAGAGACCCAGTACTTC. It codes for CASSLGGLARGQETQYF.

The chain employs TRBV6-2 or TRBV6-3 and TRBJ2-1, with 7 bases identical to TRBD2. V was clipped by 8 bases and J by 0 bases; unmatched bases: 4. CDR1 is MNHEY and CDR2 is SVGEGT in the germline V gene. The CDR3 length is 14 residues. CDR3 bases: TGTGCCAGCCCTCTAGCGGACTCCTACAATGAGCAGTTCTTC. Amino acid sequence: CASPLADSYNEQFF.

The CDR3 loop is CASSGLAPGVYEQFF. The CDR3 nucleotides are TGTGCCAGCAGCGGACTAGCGCCGGGAGTGTATGAGCAGTTCTTC. The V call is TRBV4-2, the J call TRBJ2-1; 9 positions agree with TRBD2. This CDR3 has 15 amino acids. Germline V gene lookup returns CDR1 LGHNA and CDR2 YNFKEQ. Trimming cost V 5 bases and J 8 bases; bases outside gene matches: 10.

This clonotype was detected only a few times. J is TRBJ2-3 and V is TRBV4-1, with D tentatively TRBD2 (6 bases). Germline CDR1 MGHRA, CDR2 YSYEKL. The CDR3 is 15 amino acids. V was shortened by 2 bases and J by 4 bases, with 13 bases between the two germline ends. The CDR3 here is CASSQMGGNADTQYF. The CDR3 region has the DNA TGCGCCAGCAGCCAAATGGGCGGGAACGCAGATACGCAGTATTTT.

The chain links TRBV12-3 or TRBV12-4 to TRBJ1-4, with 9 bases identical to TRBD1. This CDR3 comprises 14 residues. J was trimmed by 3 bases and V by 6 bases; bases with no gene match: 2. For the CDR3, the DNA is TGTGCCAGCAGCTGGACAGGGGCTAATGAAAAACTGTTTTTT. Encoded protein: CASSWTGANEKLFF.

This chain connects TRBV4-1 to TRBJ1-6, with 8 bases fitting TRBD1. With V trimmed by 0 bases and J by 10 bases, 5 bases remained unmatched. CDR1 and CDR2 (germline): MGHRA, YSYEKL. There are 15 residues in the CDR3. CDR3 loop: CASSQDSQGASPLHF. The CDR3 region has the DNA TGCGCCAGCAGCCAAGATAGCCAGGGGGCATCACCCCTCCACTTT.

This clonotype was seen more than once but under ten times. This rearrangement joins TRBV12-5 to TRBJ1-5; D is unclear. The CDR3 covers 16 residues. Trimming pared 2 bases from V and 0 bases from J, leaving 11 bases between. Per the germline V gene, CDR1 is LGHNT and CDR2 is FRNRAP. The CDR3 loop reads CASGLILGDSNQPQHF. For the CDR3, the DNA is TGTGCTAGTGGTTTGATTTTGGGAGATAGCAATCAGCCCCAGCATTTT.

This chain joins TRBV25-1 and TRBJ1-3; D ambiguous. The ends were cut back, 5 bases at V and 0 bases at J, with 17 bases in the middle. The CDR3 length is 17 residues. Germline CDR1 is MGHDK and CDR2 is SYGVNS. CDR3 in amino acids: CASSPQIGQSSGNTIYF. The CDR3 region has the DNA TGTGCCAGCAGTCCCCAAATCGGTCAGTCCTCTGGAAACACCATATATTTT.